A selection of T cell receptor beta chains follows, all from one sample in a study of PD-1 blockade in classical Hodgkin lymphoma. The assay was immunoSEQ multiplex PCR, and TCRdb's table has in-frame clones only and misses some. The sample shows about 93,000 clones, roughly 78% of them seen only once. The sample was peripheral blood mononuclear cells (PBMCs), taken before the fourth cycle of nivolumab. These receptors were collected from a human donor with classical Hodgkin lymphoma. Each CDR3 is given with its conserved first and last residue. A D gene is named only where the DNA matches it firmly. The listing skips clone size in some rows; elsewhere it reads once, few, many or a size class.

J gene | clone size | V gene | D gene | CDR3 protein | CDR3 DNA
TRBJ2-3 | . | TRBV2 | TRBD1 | CASSEDRVADTQYF | TGTGCCAGCAGTGAGGACAGGGTGGCAGATACGCAGTATTTT
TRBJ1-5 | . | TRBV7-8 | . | CASSLREGRPNQPQHF | TGTGCCAGCAGCTTACGTGAAGGAAGACCCAATCAGCCCCAGCATTTT
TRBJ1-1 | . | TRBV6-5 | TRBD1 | CASFRTGNTEAFF | TGTGCCAGTTTCCGGACAGGGAACACTGAAGCTTTCTTT
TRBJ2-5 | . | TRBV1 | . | CTSSPLSGETQYF | TGCACCAGCAGCCCCCTTTCTGGAGAGACCCAGTACTTC
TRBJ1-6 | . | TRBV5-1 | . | CASSPRPLWDNSPLHF | TGCGCCAGCAGCCCGCGGCCACTATGGGATAATTCACCCCTCCACTTT
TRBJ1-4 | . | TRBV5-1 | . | CASSLLGSSGEKLFF | TGCGCCAGCAGCTTGTTGGGGTCAAGTGGGGAAAAACTGTTTTTT
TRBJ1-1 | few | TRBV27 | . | CASSPSGTRGGEAFF | TGTGCCAGCAGTCCCTCAGGGACGAGGGGAGGGGAAGCTTTCTTT
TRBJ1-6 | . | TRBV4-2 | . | CASSQASASNSPLHF | TGTGCCAGCAGCCAAGCGTCAGCCTCTAATTCACCCCTCCACTTT
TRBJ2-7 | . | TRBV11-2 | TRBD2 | CASRLAGGPYEQYF | TGTGCCAGCAGGTTAGCGGGAGGCCCCTACGAGCAGTACTTC
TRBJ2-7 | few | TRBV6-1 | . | CASNFWQSYEQYF | TGTGCCAGCAATTTTTGGCAGTCCTACGAGCAGTACTTC
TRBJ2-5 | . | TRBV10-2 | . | CASSPGSQETQYF | TGCGCCAGCAGTCCGGGATCCCAAGAGACCCAGTACTTC
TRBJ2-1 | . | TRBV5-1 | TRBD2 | CASSLGGRGAVSYNEQFF | TGCGCCAGCAGCTTGGGAGGGCGGGGGGCGGTCTCCTACAATGAGCAGTTCTTC
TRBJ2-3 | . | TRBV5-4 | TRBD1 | CASSKGQGPTDTQYF | TGTGCCAGCAGCAAGGGACAGGGGCCCACAGATACGCAGTATTTT
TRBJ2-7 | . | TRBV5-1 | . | CASSLMTAWGGYEQYF | TGCGCCAGCAGCTTGATGACAGCTTGGGGTGGATACGAGCAGTACTTC
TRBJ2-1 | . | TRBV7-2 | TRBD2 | CASSLIAGPYNEQFF | TGTGCCAGCAGCTTAATAGCGGGACCATACAATGAGCAGTTCTTC
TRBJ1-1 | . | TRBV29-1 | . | CSVLWNTEAFF | TGCAGCGTCCTATGGAACACTGAAGCTTTCTTT
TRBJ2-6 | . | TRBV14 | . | CASSQGQAPSGANVLTF | TGTGCCAGCAGCCAAGGACAGGCTCCCTCTGGGGCCAACGTCCTGACTTTC
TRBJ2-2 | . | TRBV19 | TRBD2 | CASSIFSVAGAPGELFF | TGTGCCAGTAGTATATTTTCTGTAGCGGGAGCCCCCGGGGAGCTGTTTTTT
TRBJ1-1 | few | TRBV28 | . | CASSGGVGTEAFF | TGTGCCAGCAGTGGGGGAGTGGGCACTGAAGCTTTCTTT